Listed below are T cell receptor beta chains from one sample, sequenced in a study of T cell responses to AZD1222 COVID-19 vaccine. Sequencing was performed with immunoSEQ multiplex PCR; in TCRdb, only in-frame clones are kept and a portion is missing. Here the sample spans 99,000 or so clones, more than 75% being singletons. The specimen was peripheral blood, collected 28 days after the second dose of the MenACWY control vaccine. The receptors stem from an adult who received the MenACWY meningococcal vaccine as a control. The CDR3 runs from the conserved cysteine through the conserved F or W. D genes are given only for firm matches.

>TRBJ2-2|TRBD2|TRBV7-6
CASSSGLAGGTGELFF
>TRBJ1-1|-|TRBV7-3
CASSLDGLLNTEAFF
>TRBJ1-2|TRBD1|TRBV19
CASSIDGQGGYTF
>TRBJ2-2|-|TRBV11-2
CASSLGDQYTGELFF
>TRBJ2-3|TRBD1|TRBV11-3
CASSRGQGATDTQYF
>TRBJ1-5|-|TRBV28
CASRQGGYQPQHF
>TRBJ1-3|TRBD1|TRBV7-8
CASSLQTGGAGNTIYF
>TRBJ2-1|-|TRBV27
CASSPGGASGGEQFF
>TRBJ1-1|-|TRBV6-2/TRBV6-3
CASSYSTGKNLMNTEAFF
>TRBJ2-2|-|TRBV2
CASRTGLVSGELFF
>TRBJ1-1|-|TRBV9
CASSNMNTEAFF
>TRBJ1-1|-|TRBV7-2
CASSPTTGLWAEAFF
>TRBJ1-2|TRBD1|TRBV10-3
CATDGIRPPGTGGHGYTF
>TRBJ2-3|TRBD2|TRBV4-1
CASSQGLSGVAASTDTQYF
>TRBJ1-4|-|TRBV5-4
CASSPDRTTNEKLFF
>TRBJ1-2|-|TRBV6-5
CASGGANYGYTF
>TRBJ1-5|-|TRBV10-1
CASSESETGSNQPQHF